This TCR beta chain was sequenced during a study of PD-1 blockade in mismatch repair-deficient tumors (dated by TCRdb to between 2016 and 2019). Looking at the study overall: Between late 2013 and September 2016, the trial enrolled approximately 91 consecutive patients with more than nine types of mismatch repair-deficient cancer, all of whom had received prior treatment and were progressing. Deep sequencing of TCR CDR3 regions was used to track tumor-associated T cell clones in peripheral blood of patients responding to PD-1 blockade.

V is cut by 0 bases and J by 1 base, and the space between the germline ends is 4 bases. Per the germline V gene, SGDLS is the CDR1 and YYNGEE is the CDR2. The CDR3 spans 13 residues, from the cysteine through the phenylalanine. Just the 39-base CDR3 DNA is kept, in frame starting at base 1. Study-wide findings and limitations: Clones residing in the tumor, which were often undetectable in blood before treatment, expanded quickly after pembrolizumab and then contracted, generally before radiologic responses.

The library relied on the immunoSEQ multiplex PCR assay. This immuneACCESS table, as held by TCRdb, lists in-frame sequences with V and J called but not all clones. Of the missing ones, under half trace to an unresolved V gene in checked studies; the others have no known cause. The sample profile shows about 110,000 clones; around three quarters of them were found once. Approximately 5% of the sample goes to the ten largest clones. For each enrolled patient, mismatch repair deficiency was established using either polymerase chain reaction or immunohistochemistry. TCR sequencing was performed for a few patients who responded to pembrolizumab therapy. The phase II trial prospectively evaluated PD-1 blockade with pembrolizumab in advanced mismatch repair-deficient cancers, independent of tissue of origin. Serial peripheral blood T cell samples were collected before and at multiple times after starting PD-1 blockade. Blood sampling times were expressed in weeks after the first pembrolizumab dose.

Comment on this clone: What antigen it recognizes has not been identified. Per-base qualities were not stored, and no clone one base away is much larger.

Material: peripheral blood, obtained approximately 64 weeks after starting pembrolizumab. In this chain, TRBV9 is recombined with TRBJ1-1; the D segment cannot be called with confidence. The clonotype originates from an adult with mismatch repair-deficient cancer. The CDR3 region: CASSVDGNTEAFF. Here is the DNA: TGTGCCAGCAGCGTAGACGGGAACACTGAAGCTTTCTTT.